This TCR beta chain stems from a study of T-cell reconstitution after alpha-beta-depleted transplantation in children. It was with unique molecular identifiers that the TCRbeta library was prepared. TCRdb reanalysed the PCR reads using MiXCR and keeps one entry per CDR3 protein. The repertoire consists of 100,000 to 120,000 distinct CDR3 sequences, with 10% occurring once and the leading ten covering about 8.8%. V was trimmed by 3 bases and J by 1 base, leaving 5 bases between them. Germline CDR1 and CDR2: SQVTM and ANQGSEA. CDR3 size: 12 residues. This clonotype was counted many times. The source was PBMCs from the stem cell graft donor, collected from the stem cell graft. This receptor was identified in a human donor who donated a stem cell graft to a child with acute lymphoblastic leukemia. V gene TRBV29-1 combines with J gene TRBJ2-3; D unclear. The CDR3 region is CSVEKGTDTQYF. The CDR3, as DNA: TGCAGCGTTGAGAAGGGCACAGATACGCAGTATTTT.